This TCR beta chain originates from a study of blood T cell repertoires in COVID-19. On the study more broadly: COVID-19 samples from acute and convalescent phases originated in the United States, Italy and Spain. In each case, the material was cDNA or gDNA derived from T cells, B-cell-depleted T cells, or PBMCs.

Per the study methods: Amplification of reference gene primers provided the estimated nucleated cell counts. This table comes from immunoSEQ multiplex PCR, and its TCRdb copy is limited to in-frame clones, with some not included. For V, J and clone size, that table is used; D and trimming come from the DNA. The profile shows under 150,000 clones, over 70% of them singletons. Germline values: CDR1 SGHVS, CDR2 FNYEAQ. This CDR3 region has 15 residues. V was trimmed by 5 bases and J by 5 bases, leaving 15 bases between them. Sequencing was performed on peripheral blood. The sequence was collected from a man aged 50-60 years with acute or convalescent COVID-19. This sequence joins TRBV7-6 and TRBJ2-2, with a weak D call TRBD1 (5 bases). CDR3 loop: CASSPLQGPTGELFF. CDR3 coding DNA: TGTGCCAGCAGCCCGCTTCAGGGCCCTACCGGGGAGCTGTTTTTT. Using reference TRBV7-6 and TRBJ2-2 for the parts outside the CDR3, the full variable domain is GAGVSQSPRYKVTKRGQDVALRCDPISGHVSLYWYRQALGQGPEFLTYFNYEAQQDKSGLPNDRFSAERPEGSISTLTIQRTEQRDSAMYRCASSPLQGPTGELFFGEGSRLTVL.